This paragraph covers one T cell receptor (beta chain) sequence. Its matching antigen is unknown. The source of the sample is a study of T cells after yellow fever vaccination. Each CDR3 protein gets one entry after TCRdb re-called the 5' RACE reads with MiXCR. The top ten hold 14% to 15% of the sample, which has about 630,000 distinct CDR3 sequences, approximately 13% seen once. General study points: A secondary response was less intense yet reached its peak sooner, at day 5 versus 15.

Trimming removed 6 bases from V and 1 base from J, with 9 bases in between. The CDR3 length is 14 residues. The starting material was PBMCs, obtained on the day of the yellow fever booster vaccination. This clonotype was obtained from a man younger than 40 who received the YFV17D yellow fever vaccine. J is TRBJ2-2 and V is TRBV12-3 or TRBV12-4; no clear D. CDR3 nucleotides: TGTGCCAGCAGACCCCAGGTGAACACCGGGGAGCTGTTTTTT. The encoded protein is CASRPQVNTGELFF.